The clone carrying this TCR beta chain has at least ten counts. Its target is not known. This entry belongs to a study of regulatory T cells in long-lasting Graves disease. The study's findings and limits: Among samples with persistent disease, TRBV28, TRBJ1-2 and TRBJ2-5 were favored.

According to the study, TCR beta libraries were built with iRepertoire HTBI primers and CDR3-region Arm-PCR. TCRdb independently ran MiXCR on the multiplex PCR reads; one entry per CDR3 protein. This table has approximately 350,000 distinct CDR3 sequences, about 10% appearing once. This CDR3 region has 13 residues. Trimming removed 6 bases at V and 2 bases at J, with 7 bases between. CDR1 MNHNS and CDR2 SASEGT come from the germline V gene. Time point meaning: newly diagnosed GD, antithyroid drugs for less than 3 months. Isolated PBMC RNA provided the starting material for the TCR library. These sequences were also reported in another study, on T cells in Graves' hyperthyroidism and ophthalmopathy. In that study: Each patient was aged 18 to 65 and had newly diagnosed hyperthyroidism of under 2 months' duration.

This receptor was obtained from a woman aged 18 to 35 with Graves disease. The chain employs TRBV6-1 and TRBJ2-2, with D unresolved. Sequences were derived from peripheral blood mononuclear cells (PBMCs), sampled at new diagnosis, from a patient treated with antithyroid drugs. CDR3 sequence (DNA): TGTGCCAGCAGCCGCGGAAACACCGGGGAGCTGTTTTTT. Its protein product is CASSRGNTGELFF.